This T cell receptor beta chain was obtained from a study of blood T cells in healthy people across ages. V was pared by 7 bases and J by 3 bases, with 20 bases between. In germline, CDR1 is SQVTM, CDR2 ANQGSEA. This CDR3 is 15 amino acids long. A second PCR of roughly 7 to 11 cycles used a sample-barcoded 5' primer and a J-beta primer mix. MiXCR was run by TCRdb on the 5' RACE reads, yielding one entry per CDR3 protein. The sample records over 500,000 distinct CDR3 sequences, approximately 52% being singletons. There are many counts of this clonotype. As yet, its antigen is unknown. Notes on the study in general: CMV status of donors was not determined, possibly confounding expanded clonotype changes.

Sequencing was performed on blood. The chain is built from TRBV29-1 and TRBJ2-3; tentatively, D is TRBD2 (6 bases). The sequence derives from a woman of 80 years or more in good health. CDR3 amino acids: CSGGEASGETDTQYF. The DNA for the CDR3 is TGCAGCGGGGGGGAGGCGAGCGGAGAGACAGATACGCAGTATTTT.